These T cell receptor beta chains were read from a single sample in a study of vaccination and CD4 T cells after COVID-19. A single record per CDR3 protein comes from TCRdb applying MiXCR to the PCR reads. The sample holds around 15,000 distinct CDR3 sequences, 78% seen once. What these receptors recognize is not known. Here the sequenced sample was CD4+ T cells from blood, cultured in vitro, taken after SARS-CoV-2 vaccination. These receptors originate from a human donor who received a COVID-19 vaccine. Each CDR3 is given with its conserved first and last residue. D genes are given only for firm matches. Rows give clone size only sometimes, using once, few, many, or a class for an expanded clone.

j_gene: TRBJ2-3
abundance: .
v_gene: TRBV7-2
d_gene: .
CDR3nt: TGTGCCAGCAGCCCAGGACGGGCTTTATCTGATACGCAGTATTTT
CDR3aa: CASSPGRALSDTQYF

j_gene: TRBJ1-2
abundance: .
v_gene: TRBV30
d_gene: TRBD1
CDR3nt: TGTGCCTGGAGTCCCGGGACAGTGCGTCCGTTCTTC
CDR3aa: CAWSPGTVRPFF

j_gene: TRBJ1-2
abundance: .
v_gene: TRBV30
d_gene: .
CDR3nt: TGTGCCTGGAGTGTGGGATATACCGGTGGCTACACCTTC
CDR3aa: CAWSVGYTGGYTF

j_gene: TRBJ1-2
abundance: .
v_gene: TRBV7-2
d_gene: .
CDR3nt: TGTGCCAGCAGCCCACGCCTAGGGATTAACTATGGCTACACCTTC
CDR3aa: CASSPRLGINYGYTF

j_gene: TRBJ1-4
abundance: .
v_gene: TRBV5-4
d_gene: .
CDR3nt: TGTGCCAGCAGCTTACCCGGGGAGGGTAATGAAAAACTGTTTTTT
CDR3aa: CASSLPGEGNEKLFF

j_gene: TRBJ1-2
abundance: .
v_gene: TRBV6-1
d_gene: TRBD1
CDR3nt: TGTGCCAGCAGTGAACGGGACAGGGTGTATGGCTACACCTTC
CDR3aa: CASSERDRVYGYTF

j_gene: TRBJ1-2
abundance: .
v_gene: TRBV7-6
d_gene: .
CDR3nt: TGTGCCAGCAGCCAATCCCGGGGCGGAGTTTATGGCTACACCTTC
CDR3aa: CASSQSRGGVYGYTF

j_gene: TRBJ1-5
abundance: .
v_gene: TRBV30
d_gene: .
CDR3nt: TGTGCCTGGAGCCAAAACCGAGGGGTAAATCAGCCCCAGCATTTT
CDR3aa: CAWSQNRGVNQPQHF

j_gene: TRBJ1-1
abundance: .
v_gene: TRBV2
d_gene: .
CDR3nt: TGTGCCAGCAGTGAGAGAGGGGAGTACACTGAAGCTTTCTTT
CDR3aa: CASSERGEYTEAFF

j_gene: TRBJ2-3
abundance: .
v_gene: TRBV20-1
d_gene: TRBD1
CDR3nt: TGCAGTAGCAGACAGGGGGCGATAGATACGCAGTATTTT
CDR3aa: CSSRQGAIDTQYF

j_gene: TRBJ1-1
abundance: .
v_gene: TRBV2
d_gene: .
CDR3nt: TGTGCCAGCAGTGATCTCGAGGGGGGGGCTTTCTTT
CDR3aa: CASSDLEGGAFF

j_gene: TRBJ1-5
abundance: few
v_gene: TRBV20-1
d_gene: .
CDR3nt: TGCAGTGCTAGAGATCAGGGACATCAGCCCCAGCATTTT
CDR3aa: CSARDQGHQPQHF

j_gene: TRBJ2-2
abundance: .
v_gene: TRBV19
d_gene: .
CDR3nt: TGTGCCAGTTGGACCCGCACCGGGGAGCTGTTTTTT
CDR3aa: CASWTRTGELFF

j_gene: TRBJ1-5
abundance: .
v_gene: TRBV2
d_gene: TRBD1
CDR3nt: TGTGCCAGCAGCGGGACAGGGGGCGGTCAGCCCCAGCATTTT
CDR3aa: CASSGTGGGQPQHF

j_gene: TRBJ1-5
abundance: .
v_gene: TRBV20-1
d_gene: .
CDR3nt: TGCAGTGCTAGACAGGGGCTCACGAGCAATCAGCCCCAGCATTTT
CDR3aa: CSARQGLTSNQPQHF

j_gene: TRBJ2-4
abundance: .
v_gene: TRBV20-1
d_gene: .
CDR3nt: TGCGCCCTGGCTGAGGGGTTAAAAAACATTCAGTACTTC
CDR3aa: CALAEGLKNIQYF

j_gene: TRBJ1-2
abundance: .
v_gene: TRBV2
d_gene: .
CDR3nt: TGTGCCAGCAGTGAAGCCCAGGTTAACCAGGGGCGGGAGGGCTACACCTTC
CDR3aa: CASSEAQVNQGREGYTF

j_gene: TRBJ2-6
abundance: .
v_gene: TRBV19
d_gene: TRBD1
CDR3nt: TGTGCCAGTAGTATAGTCGGACAGGGGGCGTCTGGGGCCAACGTCCTGACTTTC
CDR3aa: CASSIVGQGASGANVLTF

j_gene: TRBJ2-1
abundance: .
v_gene: TRBV6-5
d_gene: TRBD1
CDR3nt: TGTGCCAGCAGTTACGGACAGGACTCCTACAATGAGCAGTTCTTC
CDR3aa: CASSYGQDSYNEQFF

j_gene: TRBJ2-5
abundance: few
v_gene: TRBV5-1
d_gene: TRBD2
CDR3nt: TGCGCCAGCAGCTTGGCGGCCCTGGGACTAGCGGGGGGGTCAGAGACCCAGTACTTC
CDR3aa: CASSLAALGLAGGSETQYF

j_gene: TRBJ2-2
abundance: .
v_gene: TRBV6-1
d_gene: .
CDR3nt: TGTGCCAGCACCCCGCTGACAGCGACTACCGGGGAGCTGTTTTTT
CDR3aa: CASTPLTATTGELFF

j_gene: TRBJ1-6
abundance: .
v_gene: TRBV11-2
d_gene: .
CDR3nt: TGTGCCAGCAGCTTAGGGCAGTTTAATTCACCCCTCCACTTT
CDR3aa: CASSLGQFNSPLHF

j_gene: TRBJ2-3
abundance: .
v_gene: TRBV24-1
d_gene: .
CDR3nt: TGTGCCACCAGAGGGAATAAGATCACAGATACGCAGTATTTT
CDR3aa: CATRGNKITDTQYF

j_gene: TRBJ1-2
abundance: .
v_gene: TRBV2
d_gene: TRBD1
CDR3nt: TGTGCCAGCACCGAGACAGGGGAGTACTATGGCTACACCTTC
CDR3aa: CASTETGEYYGYTF

j_gene: TRBJ1-2
abundance: .
v_gene: TRBV2
d_gene: .
CDR3nt: TGTGCCAGCAGTCCTCGAGGGAAGACGAACTATGGCTACACCTTC
CDR3aa: CASSPRGKTNYGYTF

j_gene: TRBJ1-1
abundance: .
v_gene: TRBV30
d_gene: TRBD1
CDR3nt: TGTGCCTTCGACAGGGAGAACACTGAAGCTTTCTTT
CDR3aa: CAFDRENTEAFF

j_gene: TRBJ1-2
abundance: .
v_gene: TRBV7-2
d_gene: .
CDR3nt: TGTGCCAGCAGCGTGGCAGCCGGCTATGGCTACACCTTC
CDR3aa: CASSVAAGYGYTF

j_gene: TRBJ1-2
abundance: .
v_gene: TRBV7-9
d_gene: .
CDR3nt: TGTGCCAGCAGCTTGGGAGGGTTATCTTATGGCTACACCTTC
CDR3aa: CASSLGGLSYGYTF